This entry lists 21 T cell receptor beta chains sequenced from one sample in a study of T cell responses to AZD1222 COVID-19 vaccine. Generated by immunoSEQ multiplex PCR, the TCRdb table keeps only in-frame clones and is missing some. The sample lists 86,000 or so clones, more than 75% occurring once. The material was peripheral blood, obtained on day 0 of AZD1222 vaccination. The receptors derive from an adult in good health.

The rearrangement joins TRBV20-1 to TRBJ1-5; D is unclear. This CDR3 has 12 amino acids. In germline, CDR1 is DFQATT, CDR2 SNEGSKA (reference sequence). V was trimmed by 3 bases and J by 4 bases, leaving 7 bases between them. CDR3 sequence: CSASLQNQPQHF. The DNA for the CDR3 is TGCAGTGCTAGTCTCCAGAATCAGCCCCAGCATTTT.

The chain uses TRBV29-1 and TRBJ1-2; 9 bases agree with TRBD1. In germline, CDR1 is SQVTM, CDR2 ANQGSEA. The CDR3 runs 15 residues. V lost 3 bases, J lost 4 bases, and 9 bases stayed unmatched. This chain's CDR3 is CSVDSQGAPVYGYTF. Here the CDR3 DNA reads TGCAGCGTTGATTCACAGGGGGCGCCGGTCTATGGCTACACCTTC.

V is TRBV14 and J is TRBJ2-7, with 8 bases lining up with TRBD1. The CDR3 is 14 amino acids. V shed 4 bases, J shed 2 bases, and the junction held 4 bases outside the gene matches. The germline V gene encodes CDR1 SGHDN and CDR2 FVKESK. The CDR3 bases are TGTGCCAGCAGCCGCCGACAGGGGACCTACGAGCAGTACTTC. It translates to CASSRRQGTYEQYF.

This chain links TRBV19 with TRBJ2-1; D is undetermined. The CDR3 covers 15 residues. V was trimmed by 4 bases and J by 6 bases, leaving 16 bases between them. The germline CDR1 and CDR2 sequences are LNHDA and SQIVND (reference sequence). The CDR3 region is CASSSGKGSGNEQFF. CDR3 nucleotide sequence: TGTGCCAGTAGTAGCGGAAAGGGTAGTGGCAATGAGCAGTTCTTC.

The V call is TRBV18, the J call TRBJ2-6; the match to TRBD1 covers 7 bases. The CDR3 length is 18 residues. J was trimmed by 0 bases and V by 4 bases; bases with no gene match: 9. Germline values: CDR1 KGHSH, CDR2 LQKENI. CDR3 bases: TGTGCCAGCTCACGGACAGGAAACCCAATCTCTGGGGCCAACGTCCTGACTTTC. It encodes CASSRTGNPISGANVLTF.

V is TRBV29-1 and J is TRBJ2-3, with TRBD2 matching 7 bases. V shed 6 bases, J shed 7 bases, and the junction held 22 bases outside the gene matches. The CDR3 length is 17 residues. In germline, CDR1 is SQVTM, CDR2 ANQGSEA. Here the CDR3 reads CSVLREMSLPLRNTQYF. The CDR3, as DNA: TGCAGCGTGCTGCGGGAGATGAGCCTCCCACTAAGGAATACGCAGTATTTT.

The chain links TRBV5-1 to TRBJ2-7; D may match TRBD1 or TRBD2 (6 bases each). The CDR3 has 14 amino acids. Germline V gives CDR1 SGHRS, CDR2 YFSETQ. V was shortened by 4 bases and J by 9 bases, with 20 bases between the two germline ends. DNA of the CDR3: TGCGCCAGCAGCCGGGGGACAAACGCCCCTTGGCAGTACTTC. Protein: CASSRGTNAPWQYF.

This clone was detected once. This sequence joins TRBV7-8 and TRBJ1-3; tentatively, D is TRBD1 (6 bases). Germline loops: CDR1 SGHVS, CDR2 FQNEAQ. The CDR3 length is 15 residues. Between the trimmed V and J ends, which lost 7 bases and 2 bases, there was a span of 15 bases. CDR3 nucleotides: TGTGCCAGCACCCAGGCAGGGGCTGCTGGAAACACCATATATTTT. Translation: CASTQAGAAGNTIYF.

The chain joins TRBV7-9 to TRBJ2-1, with 9 bases identical to TRBD2. Germline V lookup: CDR1 SEHNR, CDR2 FQNEAQ (reference sequence). J gave up 3 bases and V 5 bases, and 5 bases lay outside the gene matches. The CDR3 has 15 amino acids. Here the CDR3 reads CASSPLAGDYNEQFF. As DNA, the CDR3 is TGTGCCAGCAGCCCTTTAGCGGGGGACTACAATGAGCAGTTCTTC.

The V call is TRBV11-2, the J call TRBJ2-5, with unresolved D. Per the germline V gene, CDR1 is SGHAT and CDR2 is FQNNGV. This CDR3 spans 15 amino acids. The ends were cut back, 5 bases at V and 2 bases at J, with 15 bases in the middle. CDR3 DNA: TGTGCCAGCAGCCCAGATATGGAGCCGCAAGAGACCCAGTACTTC. It codes for CASSPDMEPQETQYF.

The chain links TRBV19 to TRBJ1-6; D is unclear. The V gene's germline CDR1 is LNHDA and CDR2 SQIVND (reference sequence). The CDR3 is 16 residues long. Trimming stripped 6 bases from V and 1 base from J, with 13 bases between. Here the CDR3 DNA reads TGTGCCAGTAGCAAAAATTGGGATTCCTATAATTCACCCCTCCACTTT. Translation gives CASSKNWDSYNSPLHF.

This clone was observed once. The V and J genes are TRBV7-3 and TRBJ2-1; D ambiguous. The germline V gene has CDR1 SGHTA and CDR2 FQGTGA. Trimming pared 8 bases from V and 0 bases from J, leaving 11 bases between. There are 14 residues in the CDR3. CDR3 amino acids: CASALTSSYNEQFF. The DNA of the CDR3 is TGTGCCAGCGCACTCACCAGCTCCTACAATGAGCAGTTCTTC.

This chain uses TRBV27 with TRBJ2-3; D is possibly TRBD1 (5 bases). From germline, CDR1 is MNHEY and CDR2 SMNVEV (reference sequence). The CDR3 covers 16 residues. V shed 6 bases and J shed 1 base, with 17 bases lying between them. The CDR3 DNA sequence: TGTGCCAGCAGCCTAGGGCTTCAACAGGGCACAGATACGCAGTATTTT. Its protein product is CASSLGLQQGTDTQYF.

The V and J genes are TRBV18 and TRBJ1-3; D perhaps matches TRBD1 (5 bases). V lost 1 base and J lost 4, with 11 bases in between. Germline V gene data show CDR1 as KGHSH and CDR2 as LQKENI. There are 15 residues in the CDR3. The CDR3 loop is CASSPRSGAGNTIYF. CDR3 nucleotide sequence: TGTGCCAGCTCACCACGGTCCGGGGCCGGAAACACCATATATTTT.

The chain is built from TRBV5-1 and TRBJ1-1; tentative D call: TRBD1 (6 bases). Trimming cost V 4 bases and J 1 base, with 11 bases left between them. The CDR3 is 14 amino acids. Germline loops: CDR1 SGHRS, CDR2 YFSETQ. The CDR3 sequence is CASSPQGRNTEAFF. The CDR3 DNA is TGCGCCAGCAGCCCACAGGGCCGGAACACTGAAGCTTTCTTT.

The CDR3 DNA reads TGTGCCAGACCGGGGACAGGGAATGGGGAGCAGTACTTC. As protein: CARPGTGNGEQYF. V gene TRBV19 combines with J gene TRBJ2-7, with 9 bases fitting TRBD1. V lost 9 bases and J lost 7; bases outside the gene matches: 10. This CDR3 comprises 13 residues. Germline V gene data show CDR1 as LNHDA and CDR2 as SQIVND (reference sequence).

The CDR3 spells CASSPGLQETQYF. CDR3 coding DNA: TGTGCCAGCTCACCGGGCCTCCAAGAGACCCAGTACTTC. The V gene is TRBV18, the J gene TRBJ2-5; D unclear. The CDR3 totals 13 residues. Germline CDR1 and CDR2: KGHSH and LQKENI. V was pared by 3 bases and J by 1 base, with 6 bases between.

This sequence joins TRBV7-2 and TRBJ2-7; a weak D match, TRBD1 (5 bases). CDR3 length: 13 amino acids. V lost 5 bases, J lost 2 bases, and 10 bases lay in between. Germline CDR1 reads SGHTA; CDR2 reads FQGNSA. CDR3 amino acids: CASSHGQAYEQYF. CDR3 sequence (DNA): TGTGCCAGCAGCCACGGACAAGCCTACGAGCAGTACTTC.

The CDR3 loop is CASSAAGGYRVNTEAFF. The DNA for the CDR3 is TGTGCCAGCAGTGCGGCAGGGGGCTATCGGGTGAACACTGAAGCTTTCTTT. The chain is built from TRBV27 and TRBJ1-1; 8 bases map to TRBD1. From germline, CDR1 is MNHEY and CDR2 SMNVEV (reference sequence). The trim removed 5 bases at V and 0 bases at J, leaving 11 bases unmatched. The CDR3 extends over 17 amino acids.

The rearrangement links TRBV2 to TRBJ2-7; weak D call: TRBD2 (5 bases). With 3 bases removed from V and 7 bases from J, the gap between germline ends came to 10 bases. The CDR3 consists of 12 residues. The V gene's germline CDR1 is SNHLY and CDR2 FYNNEI. The CDR3 here is CASSDSPGEQYF. The CDR3 region has the DNA TGTGCCAGCAGTGACAGTCCGGGAGAGCAGTACTTC.

This clone was counted between two and nine times. This chain joins TRBV30 and TRBJ1-1; tentatively, D is TRBD1 (6 bases). The CDR3 runs to 12 residues. The V end was cut by 1 base, the J end by 10 bases, with 13 bases between. The germline V gene encodes CDR1 GTSNPN and CDR2 SVGIG (reference sequence). The CDR3 protein is CAWSAPGGPAFF. The CDR3 nucleotides read TGTGCCTGGAGTGCCCCCGGGGGCCCAGCTTTCTTT.